This T cell receptor beta chain comes out of a study of identical twins. On this clonotype itself: Its target is not known.

Germline-derived CDR1 and CDR2 are SGHVS and FQNEAQ. This CDR3 is 17 amino acids long. V was pared by 1 base and J by 0 bases, with 14 bases between. TCRdb used MiXCR to reprocess the 5' RACE reads, holding one entry per CDR3 protein. There are around 280,000 distinct CDR3 sequences in the sample; 8% to 9% occur only once, and 2.1% lies in the top ten. Broader study findings: Invariant T cells like MAIT and iNKT could partly confound the zero-insertion analyses. There were fewer insertions in abundant cord blood beta clonotypes, but memory repertoires showed no such pattern. Weaker excess twin sharing was observed in beta out-of-frame sequences.

The data were also submitted as part of a second study, on yellow fever vaccine responses in identical twins. That investigation notes: Reportedly, the T cell response mounted by twins to vaccine seemed partly convergent, partly personalized.

The sequenced sample consisted of memory (CD45RO+) T cells sorted from blood. The sequence came from a woman aged 18-29 years in good health. This chain joins TRBV7-8 and TRBJ2-3; no definite D call. The CDR3 sequence is CASSLVGPLSSTDTQYF. The DNA for the CDR3 is TGTGCCAGCAGCTTAGTCGGCCCCTTATCTAGCACAGATACGCAGTATTTT.